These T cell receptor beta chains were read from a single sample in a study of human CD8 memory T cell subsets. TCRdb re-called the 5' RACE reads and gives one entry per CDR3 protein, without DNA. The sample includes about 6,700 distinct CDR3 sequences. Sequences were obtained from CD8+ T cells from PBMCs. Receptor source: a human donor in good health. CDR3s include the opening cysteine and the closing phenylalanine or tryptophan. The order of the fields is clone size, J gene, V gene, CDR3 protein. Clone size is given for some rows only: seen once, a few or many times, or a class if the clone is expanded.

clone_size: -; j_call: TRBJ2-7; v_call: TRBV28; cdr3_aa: CASSPPDRVESYEQYF
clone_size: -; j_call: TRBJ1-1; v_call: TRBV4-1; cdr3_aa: CASVLQGEAFF
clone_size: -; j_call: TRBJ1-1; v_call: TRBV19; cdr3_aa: CASSPDMNTEAFF
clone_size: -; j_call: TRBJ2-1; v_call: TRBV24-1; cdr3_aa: CATSESQGMVNEQFF
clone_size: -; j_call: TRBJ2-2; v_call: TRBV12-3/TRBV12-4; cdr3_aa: CASSLAGGLTGELFF
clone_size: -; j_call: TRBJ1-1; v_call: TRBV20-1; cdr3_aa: CSARVNRGLSSEAFF
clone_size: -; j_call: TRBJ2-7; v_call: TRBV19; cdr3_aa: CASRNSGTGTYEQYF
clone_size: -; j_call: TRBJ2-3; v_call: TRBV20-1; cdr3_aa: CSARDRVWGTSGRESVDTQYF
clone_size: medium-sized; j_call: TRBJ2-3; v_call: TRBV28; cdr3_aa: CASSPPGLAGSTDTQYF
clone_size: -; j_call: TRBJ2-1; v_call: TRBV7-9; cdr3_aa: CASSLRDVYNEQFF
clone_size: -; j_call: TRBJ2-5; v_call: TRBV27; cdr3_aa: CASSNPRDRGLQTQYF
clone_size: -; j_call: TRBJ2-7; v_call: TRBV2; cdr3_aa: CASSPSGAQTYEQYF
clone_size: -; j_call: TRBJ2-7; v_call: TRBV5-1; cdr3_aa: CASSRGTALSYEQYF
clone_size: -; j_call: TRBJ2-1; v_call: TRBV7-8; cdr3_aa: CAIGREETYNEQFF
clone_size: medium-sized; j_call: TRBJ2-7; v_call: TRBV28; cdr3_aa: CASLSIRDRSFYEQYF
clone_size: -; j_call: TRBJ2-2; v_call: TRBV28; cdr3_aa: CASSPDRNTGELFF
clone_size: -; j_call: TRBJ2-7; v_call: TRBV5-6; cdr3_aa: CASSLFLLVGEQYF
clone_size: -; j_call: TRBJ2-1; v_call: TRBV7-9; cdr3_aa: CASSLGRDGRDEQFF
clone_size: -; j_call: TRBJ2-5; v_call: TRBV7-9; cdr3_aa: CASSLRLGAQETQYF
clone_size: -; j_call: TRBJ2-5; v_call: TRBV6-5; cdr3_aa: CASSYGGGTQYF
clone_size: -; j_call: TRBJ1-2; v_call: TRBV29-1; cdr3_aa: CSVVEGGLGYTF
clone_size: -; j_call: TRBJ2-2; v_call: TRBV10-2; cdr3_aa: CASRDRDRGTGELFF
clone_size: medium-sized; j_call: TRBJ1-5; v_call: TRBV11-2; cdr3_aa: CASSLNRGRWPQHF
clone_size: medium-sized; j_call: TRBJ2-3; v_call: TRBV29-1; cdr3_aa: CSVEPVRGTFSDTQYF
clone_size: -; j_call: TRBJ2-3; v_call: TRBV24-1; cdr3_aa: CATSDQDPTKGDTQYF
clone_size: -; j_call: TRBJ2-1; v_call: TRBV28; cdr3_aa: CASSLSRGDEQFF
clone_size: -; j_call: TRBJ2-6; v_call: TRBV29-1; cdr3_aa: CSVEDRGLAGPTGANVLTF
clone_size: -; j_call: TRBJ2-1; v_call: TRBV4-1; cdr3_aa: CASSQDGLAGVIGNEQFF
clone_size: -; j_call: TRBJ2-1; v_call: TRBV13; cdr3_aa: CASSPYRKEQFF
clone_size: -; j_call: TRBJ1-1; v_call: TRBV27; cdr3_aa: CASSGGSEAFF
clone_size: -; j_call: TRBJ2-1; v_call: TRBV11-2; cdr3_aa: CASSLNGIPKEQFF
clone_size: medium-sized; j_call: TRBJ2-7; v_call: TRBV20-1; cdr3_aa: CSARQSGRAEQYF
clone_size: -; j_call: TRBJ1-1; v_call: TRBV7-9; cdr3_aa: CASVGDPGVGQPRENTEAFF
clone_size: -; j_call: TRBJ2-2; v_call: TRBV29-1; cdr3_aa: CSVVVSLTTGELFF
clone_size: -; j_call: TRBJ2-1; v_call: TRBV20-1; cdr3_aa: CSAPLRVAGGRIEQFF
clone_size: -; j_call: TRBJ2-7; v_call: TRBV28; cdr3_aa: CASSRRTISLDEQYF
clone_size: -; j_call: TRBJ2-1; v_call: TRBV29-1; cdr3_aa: CSVEMAGDFNEQFF
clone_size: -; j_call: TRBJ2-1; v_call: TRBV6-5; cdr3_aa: CASSLTGRNEQFF
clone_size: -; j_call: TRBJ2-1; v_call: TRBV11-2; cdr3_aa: CASSDSWSSGTDNEQFF
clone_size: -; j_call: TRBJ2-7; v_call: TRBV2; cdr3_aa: CASAGGVAEQYF
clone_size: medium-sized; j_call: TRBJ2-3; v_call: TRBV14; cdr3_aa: CASSQDGWGLRTDTQYF
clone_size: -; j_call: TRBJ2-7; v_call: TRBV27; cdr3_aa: CASSLTPSINEQYF
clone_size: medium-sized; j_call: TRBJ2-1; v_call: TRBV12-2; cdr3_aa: CASRPRTGADEQFF
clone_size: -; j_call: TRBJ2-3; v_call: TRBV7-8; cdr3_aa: CASSPLSGGVTDTQYF